These 27 T cell receptor beta chains were sequenced from one sample in a study of T cells after yellow fever vaccination. TCRdb re-derived calls from the 5' RACE reads in MiXCR, one entry per CDR3 protein. Among hundreds of thousands of distinct CDR3 sequences, approximately 3.9% were seen once, and the ten largest hold 20% to 25%. Sequenced material: PBMCs, taken on the day of the yellow fever booster vaccination. Source of these receptors: a young man who received the YFV17D yellow fever vaccine.

Concerning this clonotype: Here the CDR3 omits its conserved ending phenylalanine or tryptophan, so a read error is the likely source. J is TRBJ2-5 and V is TRBV29-1, with D uncertain. Trimming took off 4 bases at V and 1 base at J, with 1 base between the two ends. The germline V gene encodes CDR1 SQVTM and CDR2 ANQGSEA. CDR3 length: 10 amino acids. CDR3 sequence reads: CSVGQETQYY. CDR3 sequence (DNA): TGCAGCGTTGGCCAAGAGACCCAGTACTAC.

This clonotype was seen ten or more times. This sequence joins TRBV7-8 and TRBJ2-7, with D possibly being TRBD1 (6 bases). This CDR3 is 13 amino acids long. V was pared by 6 bases and J by 4 bases, with 13 bases between. Germline-derived CDR1 and CDR2 are SGHVS and FQNEAQ. CDR3 DNA sequence: TGTGCCAGCAGTTGGGACACTTTATACGAGCAGTACGTC. As protein: CASSWDTLYEQYV.

V usage is TRBV6-5 and J usage is TRBJ1-4, with unresolved D. Per germline, CDR1 MNHEY and CDR2 SVGAGI. V was shortened by 0 bases and J by 5 bases, with 13 bases between the two germline ends. The CDR3 length is 16 residues. The CDR3 coding sequence is TGTGCCAGCAGTTACTCGATTCGCAGTTTGAATGAAAAACTGTTTTTT. Its protein is CASSYSIRSLNEKLFF.

There are many counts of this clonotype. The chain joins TRBV7-9 to TRBJ2-7; D is possibly TRBD1 (5 bases). The ends were cut back, 1 base at V and 2 bases at J, with 12 bases in the middle. The CDR3 is made up of 15 amino acids. The germline CDR1 and CDR2 sequences are SEHNR and FQNEAQ (reference sequence). In nucleotides, the CDR3 is TGTGCCAGCAGCTTAGGTTCCGGACAAGCCTACGAGCAGTACGTC. Translation gives CASSLGSGQAYEQYV.

This clonotype has a count of ten or more. The chain links TRBV27 to TRBJ2-4; 8 bases are shared with TRBD2. Germline V CDR1 and CDR2: MNHEY, SMNVEV (reference sequence). The CDR3 spans 17 residues. J gave up 0 bases and V 7 bases, and 11 bases lay outside the gene matches. The CDR3 nucleotides are TGTGCCAGCACCTCGTTTATCCGGGAGGGAGCCAAAAACATTCAGTACTTC. Its translation: CASTSFIREGAKNIQYF.

Only a few counts were recorded for this clonotype. The CDR3 nucleotides are TGCGCCAGCAGCTTGGAGAGGTTCCAGTCAGGCTACACCTTC. This translates into CASSLERFQSGYTF. The chain couples TRBV5-1 to TRBJ1-2; D not resolved. Germline CDR1 is SGHRS and CDR2 is YFSETQ. Trimming cost V 0 bases and J 8 bases, with 14 bases left between them. The CDR3 length is 14 residues.

The sample holds a few counts of this clonotype. The chain has TRBV4-3 and TRBJ1-2, with D unclear. Deletions cut 0 bases from V and 6 bases from J, with 14 bases between. Germline V CDR1 and CDR2: LGHNA, YSLEER. The CDR3 runs to 15 residues. The CDR3 loop is CASSQDPRGLNGYTF. The CDR3 nucleotides read TGCGCCAGCAGCCAAGATCCCCGCGGACTGAATGGCTACACCTTC.

This clonotype was recorded a few times. CDR3 region: CASSVGNQETQYF. As DNA, the CDR3 is TGCGCCAGCAGCGTCGGAAATCAAGAGACCCAGTACTTC. V and J are TRBV5-1 and TRBJ2-5, with D unresolved. The germline V gene has CDR1 SGHRS and CDR2 YFSETQ. V gave up 4 bases and J gave up 2 bases, with 9 bases separating them. The length of the CDR3 is 13 residues.

The chain employs TRBV4-3 and TRBJ1-2; no clear D. Germline CDR1 is LGHNA and CDR2 is YSLEER. The CDR3 sequence is 16 residues long. V lost 0 bases to trimming and J lost 10 bases, with 21 bases between them. The CDR3 nucleotides are TGCGCCAGCAGCCAAGACCGCGGGCAGTGGGGTAAGCCCTACACCTTC. Its translation: CASSQDRGQWGKPYTF.

Only a few counts were recorded for this clonotype. V and J are TRBV4-1 and TRBJ1-5; tentatively, D is TRBD1 (6 bases). From germline, CDR1 is MGHRA and CDR2 YSYEKL. The CDR3 is 14 amino acids. The V end was cut by 4 bases, the J end by 6 bases, with 13 bases between. The CDR3 protein is CASSLRGMSQPQHF. The DNA of the CDR3 is TGCGCCAGCAGCCTCAGGGGCATGAGTCAGCCCCAGCATTTT.

This clonotype was observed at least ten times. V gene TRBV5-1 combines with J gene TRBJ2-3; the match to TRBD2 covers 7 bases. Germline CDR1 reads SGHRS; CDR2 reads YFSETQ. The CDR3 length is 13 residues. Losses at the gene ends were 4 bases for V and 6 bases for J; bases not matched to a gene: 5. Here the CDR3 DNA reads TGCGCCAGCAGCCCGGACGGGGGGGATACGCAGTATTTT. It translates to CASSPDGGDTQYF.

This clonotype has at least ten counts. The chain carries TRBV7-2 and TRBJ2-7; D remains ambiguous. Trimming removed 3 bases from V and 3 bases from J, with 9 bases in between. The CDR3 is 13 residues long. CDR1 is SGHTA and CDR2 is FQGNSA in the germline V gene. CDR3 coding DNA: TGTGCCAGCAGCTTTGAGAATTACTACGAGCAGTACGTC. Its translation is CASSFENYYEQYV.

The table lists this clonotype with many counts. The J gene is TRBJ1-5, the V gene TRBV28; 8 nucleotides line up with TRBD1. From germline, CDR1 is MDHEN and CDR2 SYDVKM. The V and J ends lost 5 bases and 2 bases, in that order; junction bases with no gene match: 8. The CDR3 loop spans 16 amino acids. The CDR3 bases are TGTGCCAGCAGTGTTCAGGGGGCGCGCGGCAATCAGCCCCAGCATTTT. Its protein is CASSVQGARGNQPQHF.

Ten or more counts support this clonotype. This chain uses TRBV6-5 with TRBJ1-2, with TRBD1 identical over 7 bases. CDR3 size: 13 residues. With V trimmed by 5 bases and J by 6 bases, 6 bases remained unmatched. Germline V gives CDR1 MNHEY, CDR2 SVGAGI. The CDR3 DNA follows: TGTGCCAGCAGTCGCGGGACAGTCAATGGCTACACCTTC. As protein: CASSRGTVNGYTF.

The chain uses TRBV11-2 and TRBJ2-1, with 9 bases that match TRBD2. The V segment lost 1 base and the J segment 0 bases; nucleotides outside the gene matches: 10. The CDR3 extends over 19 amino acids. Germline CDR1 reads SGHAT; CDR2 reads FQNNGV. The DNA of the CDR3 is TGTGCCAGCAGCTTAGGCGGGGGGGGGGCCCCGAGCTCCTACAATGAGCAGTTCTTC. It translates to CASSLGGGGAPSSYNEQFF.

This clonotype was recorded at least ten times. This chain links TRBV5-1 with TRBJ2-2, with TRBD1 matching over 8 bases. Germline CDR1 and CDR2: SGHRS and YFSETQ. The ends lost 5 bases at V and 0 bases at J; junction bases unmatched: 3. CDR3 length equals 15 residues. The chain's CDR3 is CASRRGQANTGELFF. In DNA, the CDR3 is TGCGCCAGCAGACGGGGACAGGCGAACACCGGGGAGCTGTTTTTT.

This clonotype was seen at least ten times. V and J are TRBV3-1 and TRBJ2-1; the D gene is possibly TRBD1 (5 bases). The ends were cut back, 1 base at V and 4 bases at J, with 8 bases in the middle. The CDR3 has 14 residues. Germline CDR1 and CDR2: LGHDT and YNNKEL (reference sequence). CDR3: CASSQGQLYNEQFF. The CDR3 nucleotides are TGTGCCAGCAGCCAAGGACAGTTATACAATGAGCAGTTCTTC.

This clonotype was recorded many times. The chain links TRBV20-1 to TRBJ2-4, with D possibly being TRBD1 or TRBD2 (6 bases each). This CDR3 region has 14 residues. Germline V CDR1 and CDR2: DFQATT, SNEGSKA (reference sequence). Trimming stripped 6 bases from V and 1 base from J, with 13 bases between. The CDR3 DNA reads as TGCAGTGCCGGGAAGGGGGGTGCCAAAAACATTCAGTACTTC. Translated: CSAGKGGAKNIQYF.

This rearrangement joins TRBV27 to TRBJ2-7; D is undetermined. V was shortened by 3 bases and J by 4 bases, with 10 bases between the two germline ends. This CDR3 comprises 13 residues. Germline V gene lookup returns CDR1 MNHEY and CDR2 SMNVEV (reference sequence). Written as DNA, the CDR3 is TGTGCCAGCAGTTTGGATATTAAATACGAGCAGTACTTC. This gives the protein CASSLDIKYEQYF.

In this sample, this clonotype turned up many times. V and J are TRBV7-6 and TRBJ1-1; no clear D gene. With 0 bases removed from V and 1 base from J, the gap between germline ends came to 9 bases. The CDR3 runs 15 residues. Germline lookup yields CDR1 SGHVS and CDR2 FNYEAQ. The CDR3 region is CASSLAETANTEAFF. The CDR3 coding sequence is TGTGCCAGCAGCTTAGCGGAGACCGCGAACACTGAAGCTTTCTTT.

As for this clonotype: This sequence may be a read error, since a much larger clone differs from it by one base. The chain is built from TRBV27 and TRBJ2-5; perhaps D is TRBD1 or TRBD2 (5 bases each). V lost 5 bases to trimming and J lost 5 bases, with 18 bases between them. The germline gives CDR1 MNHEY, CDR2 SMNVEV (reference sequence). This CDR3 comprises 15 residues. CDR3 region: CASSAGTDHRETQYF. The CDR3 DNA follows: TGTGCCAGCAGTGCTGGGACCGACCACAGGGAGACCCAGTACTTC.

This clonotype has at least ten counts. The chain employs TRBV5-6 and TRBJ1-1; D possibly corresponds to TRBD1 (5 bases). Per the germline V gene, CDR1 is SGHDT and CDR2 is YYEEEE. The ends were cut back, 2 bases at V and 1 base at J, with 21 bases in the middle. The CDR3 is made up of 18 amino acids. The CDR3: CASSLRGGSGRQNTEAFF. CDR3 nucleotides: TGTGCCAGCAGCTTACGGGGAGGTTCGGGACGGCAGAACACTGAAGCTTTCTTT.

At least ten counts were recorded for this clonotype. The CDR3 nucleotides read TGTGCCAGCAGCGGGCCTGGGACAGGGGCTTACGAGCAGTACTTC. This translates into CASSGPGTGAYEQYF. The genes are TRBV9 and TRBJ2-7; TRBD1 aligns across 10 bases. The germline gives CDR1 SGDLS, CDR2 YYNGEE. V was clipped by 3 bases and J by 4 bases; unmatched bases: 7. This CDR3 spans 15 amino acids.

This clonotype was seen a few times. The chain links TRBV12-3 or TRBV12-4 to TRBJ1-1, with D perhaps TRBD1 (5 bases). The CDR3 has 15 amino acids. The ends were cut back, 3 bases at V and 2 bases at J, with 13 bases in the middle. CDR3 coding DNA: TGTGCCAGCAGTTTTTCTCGACAGTCCAACACTGAAGCTTTCTTT. This sequence encodes CASSFSRQSNTEAFF.

This clonotype was recorded many times. This sequence joins TRBV28 and TRBJ1-4; D perhaps matches TRBD1 (5 bases). The CDR3 totals 15 residues. Trimming cost V 4 bases and J 7 bases, with 16 bases left between them. CDR1 and CDR2 (germline): MDHEN, SYDVKM. The CDR3 spells CASSSPRGFLEKLFF. CDR3 DNA sequence: TGTGCCAGCAGTTCCCCGAGGGGATTCCTTGAAAAACTGTTTTTT. The whole variable domain, remainder taken from reference TRBV28 and TRBJ1-4, is DVKVTQSSRYLVKRTGEKVFLECVQDMDHENMFWYRQDPGLGLRLIYFSYDVKMKEKGDIPEGYSVSREKKERFSLILESASTNQTSMYLCASSSPRGFLEKLFFGSGTQLSVL.

This clonotype appeared a few times. The rearrangement uses TRBV7-6 and TRBJ2-7, with 7 bases that match TRBD1. The CDR3 loop spans 14 amino acids. Germline loops: CDR1 SGHVS, CDR2 FNYEAQ. Trimming at V came to 5 bases and at J to 2 bases, leaving 6 bases not matched to a gene. The CDR3: CASSNYRGTYEQYF. The CDR3 DNA follows: TGTGCCAGCAGCAATTACAGGGGAACCTACGAGCAGTACTTC.

This clonotype has only a few counts. This rearrangement joins TRBV7-9 to TRBJ2-7; D possibly corresponds to TRBD2 (5 bases). Germline V CDR1 and CDR2: SEHNR, FQNEAQ (reference sequence). V was pared by 6 bases and J by 6 bases, with 18 bases between. The CDR3 contains 14 residues. CDR3 in amino acids: CASSTRGREREQYV. As DNA, the CDR3 is TGTGCCAGCAGTACCCGGGGTAGGGAACGCGAGCAGTACGTC.